This entry lists 15 T cell receptor beta chains sequenced from one sample in a study of T cell responses to AZD1222 COVID-19 vaccine. Libraries were prepared by immunoSEQ multiplex PCR; TCRdb keeps only in-frame clonotypes and omits some of them. The repertoire has roughly 120,000 clones, approximately 88% of them found once; the top ten carry approximately 18%. Specimen: peripheral blood, collected on day 0 of MenACWY control vaccination. These receptors all come from an adult in good health.

The rearrangement uses TRBV28 and TRBJ1-6; TRBD1 agrees at 7 bases. Germline V lookup: CDR1 MDHEN, CDR2 SYDVKM. Unmatched junction bases numbered 6, after V lost 4 bases and J lost 12 bases. The CDR3 length is 13 residues. The CDR3 is CASSSTRGRPLHF. CDR3 nucleotides: TGTGCCAGCAGTTCGACCAGGGGGAGACCCCTCCACTTT. The whole variable domain, filled in from reference TRBV28 and TRBJ1-6, reads DVKVTQSSRYLVKRTGEKVFLECVQDMDHENMFWYRQDPGLGLRLIYFSYDVKMKEKGDIPEGYSVSREKKERFSLILESASTNQTSMYLCASSSTRGRPLHFGNGTRLTVT.

The J gene is TRBJ2-7, the V gene TRBV28; D is ambiguous. Germline V gene sequence: CDR1 MDHEN, CDR2 SYDVKM. The V end was cut by 10 bases, the J end by 3 bases, with 13 bases between. This CDR3 has 12 amino acids. CDR3 loop: CATVRGGYEQYF. The CDR3 DNA sequence: TGTGCCACCGTTAGAGGCGGCTACGAGCAGTACTTC.

CDR3 nucleotide sequence: TGTGCCACCAGAGAGACAGGGGATAGCAATCAGCCCCAGCATTTT. The encoded protein is CATRETGDSNQPQHF. The chain links TRBV24-1 to TRBJ1-5; 8 nucleotides match TRBD1. V dropped 7 bases and J dropped 0; count of bases not matched to a gene: 4. This CDR3 contains 15 residues. Germline CDR1 and CDR2: KGHDR and SFDVKD.

This clone showed up just a few times. The V and J genes are TRBV11-3 and TRBJ1-2; weak D call: TRBD1 (5 bases). The ends were cut back, 5 bases at V and 0 bases at J, with 16 bases in the middle. Germline CDR1 and CDR2: SGHNT and YENEEA. CDR3 length equals 16 residues. The CDR3 is CASSQDMVLANYGYTF. In nucleotides, the CDR3 is TGTGCCAGCAGCCAGGACATGGTTCTAGCTAACTATGGCTACACCTTC.

CDR3 amino acids: CASSGNSGGDTQYF. The CDR3 DNA is TGTGCCAGCAGCGGGAACTCGGGTGGAGATACGCAGTATTTT. The chain is built from TRBV7-6 and TRBJ2-3, with D uncertain. Between the trimmed V and J ends, which lost 5 bases and 5 bases, there was a span of 14 bases. The germline gives CDR1 SGHVS, CDR2 FNYEAQ. The CDR3 spans 14 residues.

The V gene is TRBV18, the J gene TRBJ1-2, with 9 bases aligning to TRBD1. V was pared by 5 bases and J by 8 bases, with 9 bases of the junction left unmatched. The CDR3 is 14 amino acids. Germline CDR1 and CDR2: KGHSH and LQKENI. The CDR3 sequence: CASSSGTGPFGYTF. For the CDR3, the DNA is TGTGCCAGCTCATCCGGGACAGGGCCTTTCGGCTACACCTTC.

V usage is TRBV6-4 and J usage is TRBJ2-3; a weak D match, TRBD2 (6 bases). The CDR3 runs 16 residues. V dropped 0 bases and J dropped 3 bases, with 13 bases sitting between them. CDR1 and CDR2 (germline): MRHNA, SNTAGT. The CDR3 loop reads CASSDSTGGGTDTQYF. The CDR3, as DNA: TGTGCCAGCAGTGACTCGACCGGGGGAGGTACAGATACGCAGTATTTT.

V usage is TRBV19 and J usage is TRBJ2-6; D uncertain. This CDR3 has 13 amino acids. In germline, CDR1 is LNHDA, CDR2 SQIVND (reference sequence). The germline V and J ends were trimmed by 6 bases and 2 bases, with 5 bases remaining between them. CDR3 sequence (DNA): TGTGCCAGTAGCCTTACTGGGGCCAACGTCCTGACTTTC. Amino acid sequence: CASSLTGANVLTF.

V is TRBV28 and J is TRBJ2-2; no reliable D call. V lost 10 bases, J lost 0 bases, and 6 bases lay in between. The CDR3 totals 12 residues. Per germline, CDR1 MDHEN and CDR2 SYDVKM. The CDR3 reads CATGANTGELFF. The CDR3 DNA reads TGTGCCACGGGCGCGAACACCGGGGAGCTGTTTTTT. Combining the CDR3 with reference TRBV28 and TRBJ2-2 gives the whole variable domain DVKVTQSSRYLVKRTGEKVFLECVQDMDHENMFWYRQDPGLGLRLIYFSYDVKMKEKGDIPEGYSVSREKKERFSLILESASTNQTSMYLCATGANTGELFFGEGSRLTVL.

The rearrangement uses TRBV5-1 and TRBJ2-2; possible D gene TRBD2, 6 bases. There are 15 residues in the CDR3. The germline V gene has CDR1 SGHRS and CDR2 YFSETQ. Between the trimmed V and J ends, which lost 5 bases and 0 bases, there was a span of 11 bases. CDR3 protein: CASSLAGPNTGELFF. The CDR3 nucleotides read TGCGCCAGCAGTCTGGCGGGACCGAACACCGGGGAGCTGTTTTTT.

The V gene is TRBV4-2, the J gene TRBJ1-3, with 7 positions matching TRBD1. The germline CDR1 and CDR2 sequences are LGHNA and YNFKEQ. The CDR3 totals 16 residues. The trim removed 0 bases at V and 4 bases at J, leaving 6 bases unmatched. The CDR3 DNA follows: TGTGCCAGCAGCCAAGACGGACAGGCAAACGGAAACACCATATATTTT. This sequence encodes CASSQDGQANGNTIYF.

The chain joins TRBV27 to TRBJ2-3, with 9 positions matching TRBD1. The CDR3 extends over 14 amino acids. V lost 5 bases to trimming and J lost 3 bases; unmatched junction nucleotides: 3. Germline V gene sequence: CDR1 MNHEY, CDR2 SMNVEV (reference sequence). DNA for the CDR3: TGTGCCAGCAGTCCAGGACAGGGGACAGATACGCAGTATTTT. Translation gives CASSPGQGTDTQYF.

V gene TRBV7-2 combines with J gene TRBJ2-7; no reliable D call. V gave up 2 bases and J gave up 2 bases, with 13 bases separating them. The CDR3 runs to 15 residues. CDR1 SGHTA and CDR2 FQGNSA come from the germline V gene. The chain's CDR3 is CASSLTGSRTYEQYF. DNA for the CDR3: TGTGCCAGCAGCTTAACCGGGTCCAGAACCTACGAGCAGTACTTC.

This chain links TRBV9 with TRBJ2-1; D is undetermined. V lost 1 base and J lost 8, with 4 bases in between. The CDR3 covers 11 residues. Germline V lookup: CDR1 SGDLS, CDR2 YYNGEE. The CDR3: CASSVRDEQFF. CDR3 in DNA: TGTGCCAGCAGCGTAAGAGATGAGCAGTTCTTC.

This chain joins TRBV27 and TRBJ1-5; 10 bases match TRBD1. Germline V CDR1 and CDR2: MNHEY, SMNVEV (reference sequence). V shed 6 bases, J shed 6 bases, and the junction held 5 bases outside the gene matches. The CDR3 consists of 14 residues. In DNA form, the CDR3 reads TGTGCCAGCAGCCCGACAGGGGGCTTTCAGCCCCAGCATTTT. The encoded protein is CASSPTGGFQPQHF.